These 3 T cell receptor beta chains came from one sample sequenced in a study of T cells in Graves' hyperthyroidism and ophthalmopathy. There were TCR beta CDR3 regions amplified from RNA transcripts. Using the HTBI primer set, a first-round RT-PCR was run on the TCR CDR3. TCRdb re-called the multiplex PCR reads through MiXCR, storing one row per CDR3 protein. The data show about 740,000 distinct CDR3 sequences, around 13% seen once. The sequenced material came from blood. All receptors derive from a woman between 18 and 29 years old with Graves' hyperthyroidism.

This clonotype occurred a few times. The CDR3 nucleotides read TGTGCCAGCAGTGGCTGGGACAGGGTCCTATCCTACGAGCAGTACTTC. It yields the protein CASSGWDRVLSYEQYF. The rearrangement joins TRBV2 to TRBJ2-7, with 9 bases fitting TRBD1. V trimming: 4 bases; J trimming: 1 base; junction bases outside the gene matches: 8. The CDR3 sequence is 16 residues long. Germline lookup yields CDR1 SNHLY and CDR2 FYNNEI.

This clonotype was counted many times. The chain carries TRBV7-2 and TRBJ2-2; the D gene is possibly TRBD2 (7 bases). V lost 5 bases, J lost 7 bases, and 14 bases lay in between. Germline V gene lookup returns CDR1 SGHTA and CDR2 FQGNSA. The CDR3 is 14 amino acids. CDR3 region: CASSGRGGIGELFF. The CDR3 DNA reads TGTGCCAGCAGCGGAAGGGGGGGGATCGGGGAGCTGTTTTTT.

J is TRBJ1-2 and V is TRBV6-2 or TRBV6-3, with D perhaps matching TRBD1 (5 bases). The V end was cut by 0 bases, the J end by 2 bases, with 10 bases between. CDR1 and CDR2 from the germline V gene are MNHEY and SVGEGT. The CDR3 extends over 15 amino acids. The CDR3 nucleotides read TGTGCCAGCAGTTACTCGTCAGGGCTCAACTATGGCTACACCTTC. Its protein product is CASSYSSGLNYGYTF.